Following are 2 T cell receptor beta chains from one sample sequenced in a study of long-term antiretroviral therapy in people with HIV. Survey-level resolution applied to immunoSEQ assay v3.0. The data were produced by immunoSEQ multiplex PCR, yet TCRdb's version contains in-frame clones alone and is incomplete. The sample lists more than 20,000 clones, 85% occurring once. The source was unsorted PBMCs, collected 2.3 years after starting antiretroviral therapy. The receptors shown here come from a man aged 35-49 years with HIV.

J is TRBJ2-2 and V is TRBV27; D is possibly TRBD2 (5 bases). This CDR3 region has 13 residues. V lost 5 bases and J lost 8, with 12 bases in between. Germline V gives CDR1 MNHEY, CDR2 SMNVEV (reference sequence). CDR3 region: CASSHGLPGELFF. CDR3 bases: TGTGCCAGCAGTCACGGACTCCCTGGGGAGCTGTTTTTT.

The rearrangement joins TRBV7-8 to TRBJ2-1, with D perhaps TRBD2 (5 bases). Germline V gene sequence: CDR1 SGHVS, CDR2 FQNEAQ. The CDR3 spans 14 residues. Trimming cost V 1 base and J 7 bases, with 11 bases left between them. The CDR3 bases are TGTGCCAGCAGCTTAGATCAGCCGGGGAATGAGCAGTTCTTC. Protein: CASSLDQPGNEQFF.